Each of the 19 T cell receptor beta chains below was sequenced from the same sample in a study of PD-1 blockade in classical Hodgkin lymphoma. Each patient relapsed following autologous stem cell transplantation, and prior brentuximab vedotin exposure differed. Magnetic depletion of non-target cells from thawed PBMCs yielded purified CD8+ T cells. This table comes from immunoSEQ multiplex PCR, and its TCRdb copy is limited to in-frame clones, with some not included. The table has about 450 clones, around four fifths seen once. Sequences were derived from CD8+ T cells from blood, sampled at baseline. The receptors derive from a human donor with classical Hodgkin lymphoma.

V usage is TRBV7-6 and J usage is TRBJ2-7; D assignment may be TRBD1 or TRBD2 (5 bases each). Trimming pared 2 bases from V and 3 bases from J, leaving 14 bases between. The CDR3 has 15 amino acids. CDR1 SGHVS and CDR2 FNYEAQ come from the germline V gene. CDR3 nucleotides: TGTGCCAGCAGCTTACATACGGGACGGATCTACGAGCAGTACTTC. Protein: CASSLHTGRIYEQYF.

This clone has more than one count but fewer than ten. The chain combines TRBV9 with TRBJ2-5; 10 nucleotides match TRBD1. This CDR3 comprises 15 residues. V lost 3 bases and J lost 5; bases outside the gene matches: 7. Germline CDR1 and CDR2: SGDLS and YYNGEE. CDR3: CASSAGQGGWETQYF. The CDR3, as DNA: TGTGCCAGCAGCGCCGGACAGGGGGGTTGGGAGACCCAGTACTTC.

This clone has only a few counts. This sequence joins TRBV28 and TRBJ1-6, with a possible D match to TRBD1 (5 bases). This CDR3 has 15 amino acids. V was shortened by 5 bases and J by 4 bases, with 12 bases between the two germline ends. Germline loops: CDR1 MDHEN, CDR2 SYDVKM. The CDR3 here is CASSEGRTYNSPLHF. Here the CDR3 DNA reads TGTGCCAGCAGTGAGGGACGGACTTATAATTCACCCCTCCACTTT.

The CDR3 coding sequence is TGTGCCAGCAGTTACAGTCAGAACACTGAAGCTTTCTTT. Translated, it gives CASSYSQNTEAFF. The chain is built from TRBV2 and TRBJ1-1; D gene ambiguous. Trimming pared 5 bases from V and 1 base from J, leaving 8 bases between. Germline V gives CDR1 SNHLY, CDR2 FYNNEI. CDR3 length: 13 amino acids. Full variable domain (remainder filled in from reference TRBV2 and TRBJ1-1): EPEVTQTPSHQVTQMGQEVILRCVPISNHLYFYWYRQILGQKVEFLVSFYNNEISEKSEIFDDQFSVERPDGSNFTLKIRSTKLEDSAMYFCASSYSQNTEAFFGQGTRLTVV.

The chain employs TRBV2 and TRBJ2-7; perhaps D is TRBD1 or TRBD2 (5 bases each). V gave up 7 bases and J gave up 5 bases, with 21 bases separating them. Per the germline V gene, CDR1 is SNHLY and CDR2 is FYNNEI. The CDR3 has 15 amino acids. The chain's CDR3 is CASTRGDRGSHEQYF. Here the CDR3 DNA reads TGTGCCAGCACCCGAGGGGATAGAGGGAGTCACGAGCAGTACTTC.

The chain is built from TRBV9 and TRBJ2-1; D call uncertain. This CDR3 comprises 14 residues. Per the germline V gene, CDR1 is SGDLS and CDR2 is YYNGEE. The V and J ends lost 0 bases and 8 bases respectively, with 12 bases between them. In nucleotides, the CDR3 is TGTGCCAGCAGCGTAGCGGAGAGGCCGCATGAGCAGTTCTTC. It specifies CASSVAERPHEQFF.

The chain couples TRBV9 to TRBJ2-6; D perhaps matches TRBD2 (6 bases). The germline CDR1 and CDR2 sequences are SGDLS and YYNGEE. The CDR3 has 15 amino acids. Trimming took off 1 base at V and 1 base at J, with 6 bases between the two ends. For the CDR3, the DNA is TGTGCCAGCAGCGTACGGGAGTCTGGGGCCAACGTCCTGACTTTC. It specifies CASSVRESGANVLTF.

V usage is TRBV5-5 and J usage is TRBJ2-6; D gene uncertain. The CDR3 runs 14 residues. CDR1 SGHKS and CDR2 YYEKEE come from the germline V gene (reference sequence). Trimming cost V 7 bases and J 5 bases, with 13 bases left between them. The CDR3 sequence: CASLAQSRANVLTF. The DNA of the CDR3 is TGTGCCAGCCTCGCACAAAGTCGGGCCAACGTCCTGACTTTC.

The chain couples TRBV6-5 to TRBJ1-2, with 7 bases lining up with TRBD1. The trim removed 5 bases at V and 4 bases at J, leaving 7 bases unmatched. The germline gives CDR1 MNHEY, CDR2 SVGAGI. The CDR3 has 14 amino acids. In nucleotides, the CDR3 is TGTGCCAGCAGTGTTACAGGGGAGTTCTATGGCTACACCTTC. This encodes CASSVTGEFYGYTF.

The rearrangement joins TRBV27 to TRBJ1-2; D gene uncertain. The CDR3 has 14 amino acids. Deletions cut 4 bases from V and 5 bases from J, with 14 bases between. Germline lookup yields CDR1 MNHEY and CDR2 SMNVEV (reference sequence). CDR3 sequence (DNA): TGTGCCAGCAGTTCCATAGCAGAGTTTTATGGCTACACCTTC. This codes for CASSSIAEFYGYTF.

Written as DNA, the CDR3 is TGCGCCAGCTCAGCGGTGGGAATCGTCCGAAACTACACCTTC. Amino acids: CASSAVGIVRNYTF. V and J are TRBV5-1 and TRBJ1-2; D not certain. In germline, CDR1 is SGHRS, CDR2 YFSETQ. This CDR3 contains 14 residues. V was trimmed by 7 bases and J by 10 bases, leaving 23 bases between them.

This clone was detected only once. The chain joins TRBV8-2 to TRBJ2-6. TRBV8-2 is labeled a pseudogene. The CDR3 is 16 amino acids. CDR3 sequence reads: CGRTAKITQSRAILTF. In DNA, the CDR3 is TGTGGCAGGACAGCTAAGATAACACAAAGTCGGGCCATCCTGACTTTC.

V is TRBV27 and J is TRBJ2-3; TRBD1 or TRBD2 may be the D gene (5 bases each). The CDR3 totals 16 residues. Germline-derived CDR1 and CDR2 are MNHEY and SMNVEV (reference sequence). The V end was cut by 2 bases, the J end by 2 bases, with 14 bases between. This CDR3 is CASSLARDVYTDTQYF. The CDR3 DNA is TGTGCCAGCAGTTTAGCCCGGGACGTATACACAGATACGCAGTATTTT.

This clone has a handful of counts. The chain employs TRBV29-1 and TRBJ2-7, with 9 bases aligning to TRBD1. Germline V lookup: CDR1 SQVTM, CDR2 ANQGSEA. CDR3 length: 12 residues. After removal of 3 bases from V and 3 bases from J, the junction contained 0 bases not matched to a gene. The CDR3 DNA reads TGCAGCGTTGAGGGACAGGGCTACGAGCAGTACTTC. Translation: CSVEGQGYEQYF.

The chain combines TRBV19 with TRBJ1-2, with D possibly matching TRBD1 (5 bases). Germline CDR1 reads LNHDA; CDR2 reads SQIVND (reference sequence). The V end lost 3 bases, the J end lost 1 base, and 12 bases lay between the germline ends. The CDR3 length is 15 residues. The CDR3 sequence is CASSIPNQGNYGYTF. The DNA for the CDR3 is TGTGCCAGTAGTATCCCCAACCAGGGTAACTATGGCTACACCTTC.

The chain couples TRBV9 to TRBJ1-4, with no clear D. Germline values: CDR1 SGDLS, CDR2 YYNGEE. V was cut by 5 bases and J by 4 bases, with 12 bases left in between. The CDR3 contains 14 residues. CDR3 loop: CASSSQWGNEKLFF. CDR3 sequence (DNA): TGTGCCAGCAGTTCGCAGTGGGGTAATGAAAAACTGTTTTTT.

This clone was detected only a few times. V and J are TRBV11-2 and TRBJ2-1; tentative D call: TRBD1 (5 bases). The CDR3 is 13 amino acids. V shed 5 bases and J shed 3 bases, with 8 bases lying between them. Germline loops: CDR1 SGHAT, CDR2 FQNNGV. This CDR3 reads CASSIGHYNEQFF. The CDR3 region has the DNA TGTGCCAGCAGCATCGGACACTACAATGAGCAGTTCTTC.

This CDR3 is CASSLSGHQYNEQFF. The CDR3 bases are TGTGCCAGCAGTTTATCGGGACACCAATACAATGAGCAGTTCTTC. The chain joins TRBV27 to TRBJ2-1; weak D call: TRBD1 (6 bases). Germline CDR1 and CDR2: MNHEY and SMNVEV (reference sequence). The CDR3 runs 15 residues. Trimming pared 0 bases from V and 4 bases from J, leaving 10 bases between.

The CDR3 sequence is CASSLYVLADEQFF. CDR3 sequence (DNA): TGTGCCAGCAGCTTATATGTGCTAGCAGATGAGCAGTTCTTC. The genes are TRBV7-2 and TRBJ2-1; D is possibly TRBD2 (5 bases). The V end was cut by 2 bases, the J end by 8 bases, with 13 bases between. In germline, CDR1 is SGHTA, CDR2 FQGNSA. There are 14 residues in the CDR3.